This T cell receptor beta chain was identified in a study of T cell repertoires in cytomegalovirus infection (dated by TCRdb to 2018 to 2020). Background for the entire study: The peptide stimulations were aimed at well-studied HLA-B-restricted epitopes as well as recently identified HLA-C-restricted CMV epitopes, whose presentation resists viral immunomodulation. Donor HLA type was relevant to the analysis, because carriage of CMV infection together with the matching HLA type was indicated by public TCR beta signatures. General findings and caveats noted by the study authors: Carriers of CMV infection plus the relevant HLA type were discriminated by the cumulative frequency of public TCR beta family members in the study cohort and in an independent roughly 340-donor cohort. The ex vivo response was dominated by HLA-C-restricted CMV-specific TCR beta clonotypes, and the single most frequent clonotype in two of eight donors was supplied by these HLA-C-restricted clonotypes.

Deletion took 4 bases off V and 5 bases off J, with a span of 11 bases between the germline ends. As encoded in the germline V gene (reference sequence), CDR1 is LNHDA while CDR2 is SQIVND. The CDR3 measures 13 amino acids from cysteine to phenylalanine. The kept DNA is CDR3 alone, 39 bases in frame from the first base. In regard to this clonotype: Its antigen is still unknown. No base-level quality is on record; no much larger clone is a single base apart.

This specimen's treatment or condition label, interpreted: in vitro stimulation with specific CMV peptide epitopes to enrich CMV-specific T cells. TCRdb shows the sequencer as Illumina HiSeq 1500. TCRdb passed the public sequencing reads through fastp at Q25 and MiXCR, retaining productive beta sequences. Each entry is one CDR3 protein sequence, shown with its most common DNA and genes. The sample table lists around 100,000 distinct CDR3 sequences, over 25% of them with a count of one. Less than 45% of the sample lies in the top ten. The sample was CD8+ T cells from cultured PBMCs, taken from culture after CMV antigen stimulation. This receptor was identified in a human donor in good health (CMV status not recorded). Some clones in this sample may be carry-over from other donors' samples. Recombination joined TRBV19 with TRBJ1-2; the D region possibly corresponds to TRBD1 (5 bases align). The CDR3 amino acid sequence is: CASSTGTQYGYTF. In nucleotide form, the sequence is TGTGCCAGTAGTACCGGGACTCAGTATGGCTACACCTTC.